The present TCR beta chain was sequenced within a study of Tregs in tolerant kidney transplant recipients. About the study: Related graft donors supplied nonmyeloablative bone marrow transplants, and mixed chimerism was transient. Study-level findings and limits: This study did not directly address biological reproducibility. Findings come from small patient numbers and require larger validation.

CDR3 size: 15 residues. Trimming removed 0 bases from V and 0 bases from J, with 7 bases in between. Germline lookup yields CDR1 SGHRS and CDR2 YFSETQ. Comments on this clone: Its antigen remains unidentified.

Sequencing used immunoSEQ multiplex PCR; TCRdb keeps in-frame clones, though not all of them. The repertoire has about 110,000 clones, around 87% of them found once; the top ten carry 0.34%. The source is a human donor who received a combined kidney and bone marrow transplant. The chain uses TRBV5-1 and TRBJ2-1; D is unresolved. The sample here was CD4+ T cells from blood, taken before the transplant. For the CDR3, the DNA is TGCGCCAGCAGCTTGGAGTACAGCTCCTACAATGAGCAGTTCTTC. Residues: CASSLEYSSYNEQFF.